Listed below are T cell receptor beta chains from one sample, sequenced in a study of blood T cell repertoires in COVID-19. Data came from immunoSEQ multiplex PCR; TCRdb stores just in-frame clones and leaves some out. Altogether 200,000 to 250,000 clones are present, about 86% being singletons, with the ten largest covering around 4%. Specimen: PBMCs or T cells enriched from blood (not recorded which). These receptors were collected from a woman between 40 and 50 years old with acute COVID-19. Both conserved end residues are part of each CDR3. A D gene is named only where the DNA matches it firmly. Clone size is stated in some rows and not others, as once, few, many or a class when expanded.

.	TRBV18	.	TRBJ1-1	TGTGCCAGCTCCCCGACAGCGCAGAACACTGAAGCTTTCTTT	CASSPTAQNTEAFF
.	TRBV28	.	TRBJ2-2	TGTGCCAGCATGAGCGCTTGGAGGGACGTCGCGAACACCGGGGAGCTGTTTTTT	CASMSAWRDVANTGELFF
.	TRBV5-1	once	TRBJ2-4	TGCGCCAGCAGCTTGGGAGGGAAGGTGGGGAACATTCAGTACTTC	CASSLGGKVGNIQYF
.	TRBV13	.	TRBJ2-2	TGTGCCAGCAGCTTAGGGGAGGCCGGGGAGCTGTTTTTT	CASSLGEAGELFF
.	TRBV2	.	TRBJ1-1	TGTGCCAGCAAGAGGGCCCCTCCGGACACTGAAGCTTTCTTT	CASKRAPPDTEAFF
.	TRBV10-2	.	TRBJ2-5	TGCGCCAGCACTACCCTATCGGGGACCCAGTACTTC	CASTTLSGTQYF
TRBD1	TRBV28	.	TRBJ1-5	TGTGCCAGCAGTCTGGACAGGGGCATTAATCAGCCCCAGCATTTT	CASSLDRGINQPQHF
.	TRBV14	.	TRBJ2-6	TGTGCCAGCAGCCAAGGGGGCGGTGCTGGGGCCAACGTCCTGACTTTC	CASSQGGGAGANVLTF
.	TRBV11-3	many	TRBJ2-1	TGTGCCAGCAGCTTAGCGGCAGGGTCGAATGAGCAGTTCTTC	CASSLAAGSNEQFF
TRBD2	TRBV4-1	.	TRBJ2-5	TGCGCCAGCAGCCCTGTAGTGGGAGGGAGGGTACAAGAGACCCAGTACTTC	CASSPVVGGRVQETQYF
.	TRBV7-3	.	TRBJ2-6	TGTGCCAGCAGCTTAATGCCGGGTTCTAGGGCCAACGTCCTGACTTTC	CASSLMPGSRANVLTF
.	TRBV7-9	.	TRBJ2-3	TGTGCCAGCAGCTTAGTATCTAGAGCAGATACGCAGTATTTT	CASSLVSRADTQYF
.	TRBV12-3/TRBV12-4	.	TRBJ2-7	TGTGCCAGCAGTTTCCTCCCCCACGAGCAGTACTTC	CASSFLPHEQYF
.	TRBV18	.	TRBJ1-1	TGTGCCAGCTCACCACAGGGCGGGGGCACTGAAGCTTTCTTT	CASSPQGGGTEAFF
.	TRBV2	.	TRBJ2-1	TGTGCCAGCAGCGCCGGGTACAATGAGCAGTTCTTC	CASSAGYNEQFF
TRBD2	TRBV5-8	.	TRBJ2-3	TGTGCCAGCAGCTTGGCGGGGGGGTGGACTTCAGATACGCAGTATTTT	CASSLAGGWTSDTQYF
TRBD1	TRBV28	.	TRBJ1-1	TGTGCCAGCAGGACAGGGCACACTGAAGCTTTCTTT	CASRTGHTEAFF
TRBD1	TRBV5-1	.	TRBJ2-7	TGCGCCAGCACCTCCGGGACAGGGACCTACGAGCAGTACTTC	CASTSGTGTYEQYF
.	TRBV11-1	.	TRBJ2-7	TGTGCCAGCAGCCACGGAGGCGGCGAGCAGTACTTC	CASSHGGGEQYF
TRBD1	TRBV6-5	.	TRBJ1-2	TGTGCCAGCAGAGCCGACAGGGGCGTCTATGGCTACACCTTC	CASRADRGVYGYTF
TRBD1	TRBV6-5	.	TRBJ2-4	TGTGCCAGCAGTTACTCAGAGGGGGCGAAAAACATTCAGTACTTC	CASSYSEGAKNIQYF
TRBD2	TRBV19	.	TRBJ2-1	TGTGCCAGTAGTATAGACCGAACTAGCGGGAGGGCCCTTCACAATGAGCAGTTCTTC	CASSIDRTSGRALHNEQFF
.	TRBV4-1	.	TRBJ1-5	TGCGCCAGCAGCCAAGTTCCAGGGGATAGCAATCAGCCCCAGCATTTT	CASSQVPGDSNQPQHF
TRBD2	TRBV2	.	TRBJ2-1	TGTGCCAGCAGTGAAGCTAGCGGGAACGGCAATGAGCAGTTCTTC	CASSEASGNGNEQFF
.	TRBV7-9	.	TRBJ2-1	TGTGCCAGCAGCTTAGATTATAGTGAGCAGTTCTTC	CASSLDYSEQFF
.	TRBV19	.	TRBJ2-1	TGTGCCACCCGGGACTTCTTACGCAATGAGCAGTTCTTC	CATRDFLRNEQFF
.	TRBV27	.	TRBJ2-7	TGTGCCAGCAGTTCCCATTCCTACGAGCAGTACTTC	CASSSHSYEQYF
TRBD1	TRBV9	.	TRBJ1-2	TGTGCCAGCAGCGCCCGCCCCTATGGACAGGGCAACTATGGCTACACCTTC	CASSARPYGQGNYGYTF
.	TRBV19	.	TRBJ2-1	TGTGCCAGTAGCTTGAGGGACAATGAGCAGTTCTTC	CASSLRDNEQFF
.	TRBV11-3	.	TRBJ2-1	TGTGCCAGCAGCCAGGGGTTTTTAAATGAGCAGTTCTTC	CASSQGFLNEQFF
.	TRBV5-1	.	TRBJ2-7	TGCGCCAGCAGCCTGAGGGAGCTAACCTACGAGCAGTACTTC	CASSLRELTYEQYF
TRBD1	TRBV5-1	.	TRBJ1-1	TGCGCCAGCCGCCTGACAGGGGGGAACACTGAAGCTTTCTTT	CASRLTGGNTEAFF
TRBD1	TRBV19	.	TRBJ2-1	TGTGCCAGTAGTATGGGACACGGGACAGGTGCGGGTGAGCAGTTCTTC	CASSMGHGTGAGEQFF
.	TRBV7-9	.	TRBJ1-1	TGTGCCAGCAGCTTGGAGTCCATGAACACTGAAGCTTTCTTT	CASSLESMNTEAFF
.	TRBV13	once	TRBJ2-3	TGTGCCAGCAGCTTATCCGGGATATCCAATACGCAGTATTTT	CASSLSGISNTQYF
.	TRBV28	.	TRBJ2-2	TGTGCCACTCTCTCTTACGGGTCCGGTGAGCTGTTTTTT	CATLSYGSGELFF
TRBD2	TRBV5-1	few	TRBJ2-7	TGCGCCAGCCAACTAGCGGGAGTCAACGAGCAGTACTTC	CASQLAGVNEQYF
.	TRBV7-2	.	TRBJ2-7	TGTGCCAGCAGCCCCGAGTGGGCCCAAACCTACGAGCAGTACTTC	CASSPEWAQTYEQYF
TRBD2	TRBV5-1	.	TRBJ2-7	TGCGCCAGCAGCTTGAGGTCGGGACTAGATTCTTACGAGCAGTACTTC	CASSLRSGLDSYEQYF
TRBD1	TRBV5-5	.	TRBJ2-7	TGTGCCAGCAGCTACCAACCGGGACAGACCTACGAGCAGTACTTC	CASSYQPGQTYEQYF
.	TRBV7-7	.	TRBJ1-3	TGTGCCAGCAGCTTAGGTCGTGGGCCTGGAAACACCATATATTTT	CASSLGRGPGNTIYF
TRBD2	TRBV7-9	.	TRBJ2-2	TGTGCCAGCAGCTGGACAACCTCGCTAGCGGGAGTTCGCACCGGGGAGCTGTTTTTT	CASSWTTSLAGVRTGELFF
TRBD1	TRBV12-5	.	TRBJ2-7	TGTGCTAGTGGTGCCTCCCCGGACAGGGCTCTCTACGAGCAGTACTTC	CASGASPDRALYEQYF
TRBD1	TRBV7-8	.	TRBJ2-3	TGTGCCAGCAGCTTCCGGCAGGGGGTCGCAGATACGCAGTATTTT	CASSFRQGVADTQYF
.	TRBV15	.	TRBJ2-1	TGTGCCACCAGCAGTTTGCGGAGCTCCTACAATGAGCAGTTCTTC	CATSSLRSSYNEQFF
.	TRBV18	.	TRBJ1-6	TGTGCCAGCTCAACAGTACAGGGAATAAATTCACCCCTCCACTTT	CASSTVQGINSPLHF